This TCR beta chain was obtained from a study of blood T cells in healthy people across ages (dated by TCRdb to 2013 to 2016). For the study in its entirety: In model experiments, template switching captured roughly one uniquely barcoded TCR beta cDNA molecule for every two T cells. Age-related changes in TCR beta repertoire diversity were measured in the study by deep sequencing normalized with unique cDNA molecular identifiers. The study analyzed two additional independent replicas of 1 million unique cDNA reads from the same blood draw for two donors, one aged 18 to 30 and one aged 80 or older. Donors were grouped into four age groups: young (average approximately 15 years), middle-aged (approximately 41), aged (around 60) and long-lived (over 80). To avoid experimental bias, donors of different ages were randomly spread across the sequencing lanes. Broad study findings and their caveats: Since profiling was done on bulk unsorted PBMCs, naive and antigen-experienced compartments could not be conclusively compared. The percentage of naive T cells measured by flow cytometry correlated strongly with observed TCR beta diversity. Observed TCR beta diversity per million T cells fell roughly linearly with age, and a significant reduction was already apparent by age around 36. Because donor CMV infection status was unknown, age-related changes in expanded clonotypes were potentially confounded. Compared with the aged group, more naive CD4+ T cells, fewer expanded clones and increased TCR diversity were shown by the long-lived group, suggesting age selection. Total diversity estimates from one million sequenced T cells were considered lower bounds and underestimates.

Comment on this clonotype: Its antigen is currently not known. No much larger clone exists at a distance of one base, and base qualities are not known.

The donors were around 39 Caucasian individuals from Russia, aged roughly 6 to 90 years, who were systemically healthy. Roughly 10 milliliters of peripheral blood were drawn from each donor into EDTA-treated Vacutainer tubes. PBMCs were isolated by Ficoll-Paque density-gradient centrifugation, with at least 6 million obtained per sample. Trizol reagent was used to extract total RNA from PBMCs, with at least 5.5 micrograms per sample. For every donor, an aliquot of PBMCs went through flow cytometry to measure the percentages of naive CD45RAhigh/CD27high T cells. The CDR3, from cysteine to phenylalanine, totals 12 residues. Only the CDR3 DNA stays, 36 bases, in frame from base 1. The junction carries 7 bases between V and J, which are trimmed by 3 bases and 4 bases respectively. Via the germline V gene, CDR1 is SQVTM and CDR2 ANQGSEA. Library preparation was by 5' RACE. For sequencing, an Illumina HiSeq 2500 was employed. A second PCR of roughly 7 to 11 cycles was performed with a sample-barcoded 5' primer and a J-beta primer mix. A unique molecular identifier was introduced onto each TCR beta cDNA molecule by a template-switch 5' adaptor carrying 12 random nucleotides. At least 2.5 million CDR3-containing paired-end reads were obtained from each sample. First-strand cDNA synthesis was performed from all RNA using the Mint cDNA synthesis kit, with priming by a TRBC-specific oligonucleotide. After uracil-DNA glycosylase treatment, a first 18-cycle PCR used universal primers M1SS and BC2_uni_R on all cDNA. The study's processing was this. For normalization, 1 million high-quality reads were randomly selected from each sample, with every read carrying a distinct molecular identifier. Reads with shared molecular identifiers were discarded instead of being binned into consensus sequences. CDR3 identification, clonotype clustering and error correction used MiTCR with a Q25 quality threshold and the strictest error-elimination algorithm. A nonparametric unseen species model with Euler transformation was used to estimate lower-bound total TCR beta diversity. Through fastp at Q25 and MiXCR, TCRdb rebuilt clones from the public reads, retaining in-frame beta chains. For every CDR3 protein sequence, its rows merge into one entry that carries the most common genes and DNA. These V and J calls derive from TCRdb rather than the authors' analysis. The sample contains some 780,000 distinct CDR3 sequences, 56% of them found a single time. The biggest ten clones account for more than 25% of the sample.

The sequence links TRBV29-1 to TRBJ2-1, with the D gene too uncertain to name. The sample comprised blood. This TCR derives from a man aged 35-49 years in good health. The bases are TGCAGCGTTGACTCCCGGTACAATGAGCAGTTCTTC. It translates to CSVDSRYNEQFF.